The rows below give T cell receptor beta chains drawn from one sample of a study of cytomegalovirus exposure and HLA in healthy donors. Assay: immunoSEQ multiplex PCR; the TCRdb copy retains only in-frame clones and omits some. The sample has more than 95,000 clones; 75% are singletons. Material for sequencing was PBMCs. The receptor source for this set is a woman in her fifties or sixties in good health and CMV-seronegative. CDR3s include the opening cysteine and the closing phenylalanine or tryptophan. A D gene is named only where the DNA matches it firmly. Clone size, where shown, is once, few, many, or a class for clones that have expanded.

TRBJ2-7 | NA | TRBV28 | TRBD1 | CAILGQGSTYEQYF | TGTGCGATTCTGGGACAGGGCTCGACCTACGAGCAGTACTTC
TRBJ1-3 | NA | TRBV2 | NA | CASSEALQVGNTIYF | TGTGCCAGCAGTGAAGCGCTTCAGGTTGGAAACACCATATATTTT
TRBJ2-4 | few | TRBV4-1 | NA | CASSQDTESIAKNIQYF | TGCGCCAGCAGCCAAGATACAGAATCAATAGCCAAAAACATTCAGTACTTC
TRBJ2-3 | NA | TRBV4-3 | TRBD2 | CASSQGSTSGTDTQYF | TGCGCCAGCAGCCAAGGTTCGACTAGCGGCACAGATACGCAGTATTTT
TRBJ2-7 | NA | TRBV27 | TRBD1 | CASSWDRNSYEQYF | TGTGCCAGCAGTTGGGACAGGAACTCCTACGAGCAGTACTTC
TRBJ2-4 | NA | TRBV7-2 | NA | CASSLMGGAKNIQYF | TGTGCCAGCAGCTTGATGGGAGGAGCCAAAAACATTCAGTACTTC
TRBJ2-5 | NA | TRBV19 | TRBD1 | CASSSEDRGRETQYF | TGTGCCAGTAGCTCGGAGGACAGGGGTCGAGAGACCCAGTACTTC
TRBJ2-2 | NA | TRBV10-3 | NA | CAISESASATNTGELFF | TGTGCCATCAGTGAGTCTGCGAGCGCTACGAACACCGGGGAGCTGTTTTTT
TRBJ2-1 | NA | TRBV7-2 | TRBD2 | CASSLSTSGPQFF | TGTGCCAGCAGCTTATCGACTAGCGGTCCGCAGTTCTTC
TRBJ2-5 | NA | TRBV19 | TRBD1 | CASSMGPGTGFGGDQETQYF | TGTGCCAGTAGTATGGGCCCCGGGACAGGTTTTGGGGGCGATCAAGAGACCCAGTACTTC
TRBJ1-1 | NA | TRBV19 | TRBD1 | CASSFDRGNTEAFF | TGTGCCAGTAGTTTTGACAGGGGGAACACTGAAGCTTTCTTT
TRBJ2-3 | few | TRBV5-4 | TRBD1 | CASSLGGQSYF | TGTGCCAGCAGCTTGGGGGGACAGTCCTATTTT
TRBJ2-5 | NA | TRBV5-4 | NA | CAVADRILETQYF | TGTGCCGTTGCTGACAGAATTCTAGAGACCCAGTACTTC
TRBJ2-7 | NA | TRBV11-2 | TRBD2 | CASRGLAGVYEQYF | TGTGCCAGCAGGGGACTAGCGGGGGTCTACGAGCAGTACTTC
TRBJ2-7 | NA | TRBV7-3 | NA | CASSAPGHPSGYEQYF | TGTGCCAGCAGCGCCCCGGGACACCCCTCGGGATACGAGCAGTACTTC
TRBJ2-7 | few | TRBV27 | NA | CASSLGNSIHEQYF | TGTGCCAGCAGTTTAGGAAACAGCATCCACGAGCAGTACTTC
TRBJ2-1 | NA | TRBV10-3 | NA | CAISGAFVSSYNEQFF | TGTGCCATCAGTGGGGCCTTCGTGAGCTCCTACAATGAGCAGTTCTTC
TRBJ2-1 | NA | TRBV19 | TRBD1 | CASSIGGQGSNEQFF | TGTGCCAGTAGTATCGGCGGACAGGGAAGCAATGAGCAGTTCTTC
TRBJ1-1 | NA | TRBV2 | NA | CASSEVQGPYTEAFF | TGTGCCAGCAGTGAAGTCCAGGGCCCGTACACTGAAGCTTTCTTT
TRBJ2-5 | NA | TRBV7-8 | NA | CASSDRGTQYF | TGTGCCAGCAGCGACCGGGGGACCCAGTACTTC
TRBJ2-1 | few | TRBV6-4 | TRBD1 | CASSDSDRNEQFF | TGTGCCAGCAGTGACTCGGACAGGAATGAGCAGTTCTTC
TRBJ2-5 | NA | TRBV7-8 | TRBD2 | CATSLAGGEKTQYF | TGTGCCACCTCCTTAGCGGGAGGGGAGAAGACCCAGTACTTC
TRBJ2-1 | NA | TRBV10-3 | TRBD2 | CAISALAGNNEQFF | TGTGCCATCAGTGCACTAGCGGGAAACAATGAGCAGTTCTTC
TRBJ2-7 | NA | TRBV6-6 | NA | CASSYSSLDEQYF | TGTGCCAGCAGTTACTCGAGTCTGGACGAGCAGTACTTC
TRBJ2-1 | NA | TRBV7-7 | TRBD2 | CASSPVAGDEQFF | TGTGCTAGCAGCCCTGTAGCGGGCGATGAGCAGTTCTTC
TRBJ2-7 | NA | TRBV7-7 | NA | CASSLGATYEQYF | TGTGCTAGCAGCTTGGGGGCTACCTACGAGCAGTACTTC
TRBJ2-3 | NA | TRBV11-2 | NA | CASSLNAETDTQYF | TGTGCCAGCAGCCTAAACGCGGAGACAGATACGCAGTATTTT
TRBJ2-5 | NA | TRBV5-6 | NA | CASSPQLRKVETQYF | TGTGCCAGCAGCCCACAGCTTAGGAAGGTAGAGACCCAGTACTTC
TRBJ2-7 | NA | TRBV7-9 | NA | CASSRWVERSYEQYF | TGTGCCAGCAGCCGTTGGGTGGAGAGAAGCTACGAGCAGTACTTC
TRBJ1-1 | NA | TRBV19 | NA | CASSIPRVTEAFF | TGTGCCAGTAGTATCCCCCGGGTCACTGAAGCTTTCTTT
TRBJ2-1 | NA | TRBV7-9 | NA | CASSRPGSGQFF | TGTGCCAGCAGCCGTCCCGGGAGTGGCCAGTTCTTC
TRBJ1-6 | NA | TRBV29-1 | TRBD1 | CSVAVGQDDSPLHF | TGCAGCGTTGCGGTGGGACAGGACGACTCACCCCTCCACTTT
TRBJ2-1 | NA | TRBV25-1 | TRBD2 | CASSDRGTSGLNEQFF | TGTGCCAGCAGTGATCGCGGGACTAGCGGACTCAATGAGCAGTTCTTC
TRBJ1-4 | few | TRBV19 | TRBD1 | CAARDRINEKLFF | TGTGCTGCGCGGGACAGGATTAATGAAAAACTGTTTTTT
TRBJ2-6 | NA | TRBV4-1 | NA | CASSLQVGAGLGANVLTF | TGCGCCAGCAGCCTCCAGGTAGGGGCAGGGTTGGGGGCCAACGTCCTGACTTTC
TRBJ2-2 | NA | TRBV4-3 | NA | CASSPRTTGNTGELFF | TGCGCCAGCAGCCCCCGGACGACAGGGAACACCGGGGAGCTGTTTTTT
TRBJ2-7 | NA | TRBV13 | TRBD1 | CASTGQGQGNYEQYF | TGTGCCAGCACAGGACAGGGGCAGGGGAACTACGAGCAGTACTTC
TRBJ1-3 | NA | TRBV7-2 | NA | CASRTDGNTIYF | TGTGCCAGCCGAACTGATGGAAACACCATATATTTT
TRBJ2-5 | NA | TRBV6-5 | TRBD2 | CASRIAGGVMETQYF | TGTGCCAGCAGGATAGCGGGAGGGGTTATGGAGACCCAGTACTTC
TRBJ2-7 | NA | TRBV7-9 | TRBD1 | CASSSVDRVHEQYF | TGTGCCAGCAGCTCCGTAGACAGGGTCCACGAGCAGTACTTC
TRBJ2-1 | few | TRBV19 | TRBD2 | CASSGLAGDPHQKFF | TGTGCCAGTAGTGGACTAGCGGGAGACCCTCATCAAAAGTTCTTC
TRBJ1-1 | NA | TRBV4-3 | NA | CASSQVEGVDEAFF | TGCGCCAGCAGCCAAGTCGAGGGGGTCGATGAAGCTTTCTTT
TRBJ2-1 | NA | TRBV10-3 | TRBD2 | CAISESGLGFGNEQFF | TGTGCCATCAGTGAGTCAGGACTAGGATTTGGCAATGAGCAGTTCTTC
TRBJ2-1 | NA | TRBV7-9 | TRBD2 | CASSSHPSTSGTGGYEQFF | TGTGCCAGCAGCTCGCATCCCTCGACTAGCGGGACGGGTGGCTATGAGCAGTTCTTC
TRBJ1-1 | NA | TRBV27 | NA | CASSLSTSLNTEAFF | TGTGCCAGCAGTTTATCGACTAGCCTGAACACTGAAGCTTTCTTT
TRBJ1-5 | NA | TRBV7-2 | NA | CASSLQGYDQPQHF | TGTGCCAGCAGCTTACAGGGTTACGATCAGCCCCAGCATTTT
TRBJ2-7 | NA | TRBV28 | NA | CATRDSYEQYF | TGTGCAACACGGGACTCCTACGAGCAGTACTTC
TRBJ2-1 | NA | TRBV18 | TRBD2 | CASSSTGTSGRGSSYNEQFF | TGTGCCAGCTCATCGACCGGGACTAGCGGGAGGGGGAGCTCCTACAATGAGCAGTTCTTC
TRBJ1-3 | few | TRBV6-1 | NA | CASRNTGSSGNTIYF | TGTGCCAGCAGAAACACAGGGAGCTCTGGAAACACCATATATTTT
TRBJ1-1 | NA | TRBV19 | NA | CASQTSVVMNTEAFF | TGTGCCAGTCAAACCTCGGTGGTAATGAACACTGAAGCTTTCTTT
TRBJ1-2 | NA | TRBV4-3 | TRBD1 | CASSQISSGTGGYGYTF | TGCGCCAGCAGCCAAATATCATCCGGGACAGGGGGCTATGGCTACACCTTC
TRBJ2-7 | NA | TRBV28 | NA | CASSLSGALNEQYF | TGTGCCAGCAGTTTGAGTGGGGCTCTAAACGAGCAGTACTTC
TRBJ1-3 | NA | TRBV5-1 | NA | CASSLGQHLGNTIYF | TGCGCCAGCAGCTTGGGACAACACCTTGGAAACACCATATATTTT
TRBJ2-7 | NA | TRBV5-8 | TRBD2 | CASSSPEAGVDHEQYF | TGTGCCAGCAGCTCCCCCGAGGCGGGAGTGGACCACGAGCAGTACTTC
TRBJ1-2 | once | TRBV7-9 | NA | CASTPYLNYGYTF | TGTGCCAGCACCCCCTACCTTAACTATGGCTACACCTTC
TRBJ2-7 | NA | TRBV6-1 | TRBD1 | CASSESGQDHGQYF | TGTGCCAGCAGTGAAAGCGGACAGGACCACGGGCAGTACTTC
TRBJ2-7 | few | TRBV7-9 | NA | CASSLGTQSYEQYF | TGTGCCAGCAGCCTAGGGACTCAATCCTACGAGCAGTACTTC